The next 15 T cell receptor beta chains were all read from a single sample in a study of blood T cell repertoires in COVID-19. Profiling relied on immunoSEQ multiplex PCR, and the TCRdb table lists in-frame clones only, not all of them. The sample shows 65,000 to 90,000 clones, 75% to 80% of them seen only once. Input material: peripheral blood. The receptors derive from a man in his 70s with COVID-19, enrolled during active disease.

V and J are TRBV4-3 and TRBJ2-7; 7 nucleotides align to TRBD1. The CDR3 has 16 residues. V was clipped by 3 bases and J by 3 bases; unmatched bases: 11. Germline values: CDR1 LGHNA, CDR2 YSLEER. The CDR3 DNA reads as TGCGCCAGCAGCCAGAAGACAGGGAAGTTCGGCTACGAGCAGTACTTC. Its protein product is CASSQKTGKFGYEQYF.

This clone is a singleton in its sample. The chain couples TRBV3-1 (or the pseudogene TRBV3-2) to TRBJ1-3, with D possibly being TRBD1 (5 bases). The CDR3 loop spans 15 amino acids. The germline CDR1 and CDR2 sequences are LGHDT and YNNKEL (reference sequence). V shed 0 bases and J shed 4 bases, with 10 bases lying between them. CDR3 sequence reads: CASSQDFQGGNTIYF. CDR3 sequence (DNA): TGTGCCAGCAGCCAAGATTTCCAGGGCGGAAACACCATATATTTT.

This sequence joins TRBV19 and TRBJ1-3; TRBD1 matches 8 bases. After removal of 7 bases from V and 0 bases from J, the junction contained 11 bases not matched to a gene. This CDR3 region has 17 residues. Germline loops: CDR1 LNHDA, CDR2 SQIVND (reference sequence). The CDR3 bases are TGTGCCAGTAAACCACAAGCGGGGACAGGCTCTGGAAACACCATATATTTT. Amino acid sequence: CASKPQAGTGSGNTIYF. The complete variable domain, with remaining parts taken from reference TRBV19 and TRBJ1-3, reads DGGITQSPKYLFRKEGQNVTLSCEQNLNHDAMYWYRQDPGQGLRLIYYSQIVNDFQKGDIAEGYSVSREKKESFPLTVTSAQKNPTAFYLCASKPQAGTGSGNTIYFGEGSWLTVV.

This chain uses TRBV6-6 with TRBJ1-5; tentative D call: TRBD1 (5 bases). From germline, CDR1 is MNHNY and CDR2 SVGAGI (reference sequence). The CDR3 runs to 15 residues. Deletions cut 6 bases from V and 0 bases from J, with 12 bases between. The CDR3 sequence: CASRPGEVSNQPQHF. Written as DNA, the CDR3 is TGTGCCAGCAGGCCGGGGGAAGTTAGCAATCAGCCCCAGCATTTT.

The rearrangement joins TRBV4-1 to TRBJ2-1; D gene unclear. V lost 5 bases and J 8 bases, leaving 10 bases between the germline ends. CDR1 is MGHRA and CDR2 is YSYEKL in the germline V gene. The CDR3 covers 12 residues. CDR3 in DNA: TGCGCCAGCAGCGCCAACAATTATGAGCAGTTCTTC. Amino acids: CASSANNYEQFF.

The chain links TRBV4-1 to TRBJ1-1; D ambiguous. The V end was cut by 1 base, the J end by 1 base, with 10 bases between. The CDR3 runs 15 residues. In germline, CDR1 is MGHRA, CDR2 YSYEKL. For the CDR3, the DNA is TGCGCCAGCAGCCAAGTTCCCGGCGGGAACACTGAAGCTTTCTTT. Translating it yields CASSQVPGGNTEAFF.

The chain recombines TRBV19 with TRBJ1-1; TRBD1 matches at 11 bases. Germline V gives CDR1 LNHDA, CDR2 SQIVND (reference sequence). The CDR3 is 17 residues long. V shed 2 bases, J shed 2 bases, and the junction held 7 bases outside the gene matches. CDR3: CASSIRRTGGANTEAFF. CDR3 nucleotides: TGTGCCAGTAGTATACGTCGGACAGGGGGCGCAAACACTGAAGCTTTCTTT.

This clone was counted once. The rearrangement uses TRBV15 and TRBJ2-1; TRBD2 aligns across 10 bases. J lost 4 bases, V lost 2 bases, and 5 bases had no gene match. This CDR3 contains 16 residues. Germline CDR1 is LNHNV and CDR2 is YYDKDF (reference sequence). The CDR3 bases are TGTGCCACCAGCAGATTCGAAGCGGGAGGGTACAATGAGCAGTTCTTC. Translating gives CATSRFEAGGYNEQFF.

The chain employs TRBV5-4 and TRBJ2-7; 10 bases align to TRBD1. The CDR3 has 15 amino acids. The germline V gene has CDR1 SGHNT and CDR2 YYREEE (reference sequence). Trimming took 4 bases from V and 6 from J; bases not matched to a gene: 10. The CDR3 DNA sequence: TGTGCCAGCAGCCTTCCCGGGACAGGGGTCCCCGAGCAGTACTTC. The encoded protein is CASSLPGTGVPEQYF.

This chain uses TRBV6-5 with TRBJ2-2, with 7 bases that match TRBD2. The CDR3 loop spans 14 amino acids. V dropped 6 bases and J dropped 2; count of bases not matched to a gene: 3. Germline CDR1 is MNHEY and CDR2 is SVGAGI. The chain's CDR3 is CASSAGENTGELFF. CDR3 coding DNA: TGTGCCAGCAGCGCGGGAGAAAACACCGGGGAGCTGTTTTTT.

This clone was recorded once. This chain uses TRBV29-1 with TRBJ1-5, with 9 bases fitting TRBD1. The CDR3 length is 12 residues. Trimming took 6 bases from V and 7 from J; bases not matched to a gene: 4. Germline lookup yields CDR1 SQVTM and CDR2 ANQGSEA. This CDR3 is CSVGQGTQPQHF. As DNA, the CDR3 is TGCAGCGTCGGACAGGGGACCCAGCCCCAGCATTTT.

The chain couples TRBV28 to TRBJ1-2, with D unresolved. The V and J ends lost 6 bases and 4 bases respectively, with 12 bases between them. The germline CDR1 and CDR2 sequences are MDHEN and SYDVKM. The CDR3 extends over 13 amino acids. The CDR3 nucleotides are TGTGCCAGCAGGGTGGGCAGTCTCTATGGCTACACCTTC. Its translation is CASRVGSLYGYTF.

The chain joins TRBV19 to TRBJ2-2; 7 bases align to TRBD2. Per germline, CDR1 LNHDA and CDR2 SQIVND (reference sequence). V gave up 4 bases and J gave up 6 bases; unmatched junction bases: 2. The CDR3 totals 13 residues. This CDR3 is CASSTTSAGELFF. CDR3 sequence (DNA): TGTGCCAGTAGTACCACTAGCGCCGGGGAGCTGTTTTTT.

J is TRBJ2-7 and V is TRBV27; a possible D gene is TRBD2 (5 bases). The CDR3 runs to 15 residues. Trimming shortened V by 2 bases and J by 0 bases, and 11 bases separated the two germline ends. Germline V CDR1 and CDR2: MNHEY, SMNVEV (reference sequence). The DNA for the CDR3 is TGTGCCAGCAGTTTAACCGGGATACGCTCCTACGAGCAGTACTTC. This encodes CASSLTGIRSYEQYF.

This clone was seen at least ten times. The chain couples TRBV5-6 to TRBJ1-2, with a tentative D call TRBD1 (6 bases). The CDR3 totals 14 residues. In germline, CDR1 is SGHDT, CDR2 YYEEEE. V lost 1 base to trimming and J lost 6 bases, with 13 bases between them. This chain's CDR3 is CASSLIIRGHGYTF. The CDR3, as DNA: TGTGCCAGCAGCTTGATCATCAGGGGCCATGGCTACACCTTC.